This T cell receptor (beta chain) is from a study of T cells after posttransplantation cyclophosphamide. Sequenced by immunoSEQ multiplex PCR; TCRdb stores in-frame clones only, minus some. In the table there are 45,000 to 65,000 clones, 85% to 90% of which are singletons. The CDR3 loop spans 15 amino acids. V lost 3 bases to trimming and J lost 2 bases; unmatched junction nucleotides: 4. Germline lookup yields CDR1 SEHNR and CDR2 FQNEAQ (reference sequence). A word on this clone: No antigen is known for it.

General study findings and limits: Recipient CMV seropositivity and CMV reactivation strongly tracked TRB clonality. Later blood repertoires were often dominated by clones from the donor CD8+ memory compartment.

The chain employs TRBV7-9 and TRBJ2-5; 9 bases align to TRBD2. Specimen: PBMCs. This receptor was obtained from a man aged 25 to 40 with a blood cancer, CMV-positive, and with a related stem cell donor. The CDR3 DNA is TGTGCCAGCAGCTTGAGGCTAGCGGGACAAGAGACCCAGTACTTC. Protein: CASSLRLAGQETQYF.